Following are 16 T cell receptor beta chains from one sample sequenced in a study of blood T cell repertoires in COVID-19. Measured with immunoSEQ multiplex PCR; TCRdb has only the in-frame clones, and not every one. This repertoire shows approximately 290,000 clones, about 85% found once; its top ten account for 0.85% to 1%. Sequenced material: peripheral blood. Receptors were obtained from a human donor with COVID-19, enrolled during active disease. The donor label of this sample is uncertain.

The chain couples TRBV19 to TRBJ1-5; D unclear. The CDR3 is made up of 16 amino acids. Germline CDR1 LNHDA, CDR2 SQIVND (reference sequence). Trimming removed 5 bases at V and 2 bases at J, with 16 bases between. In DNA form, the CDR3 reads TGTGCCAGTAGTCCGGGTCTAAAGAGGGGCAATCAGCCCCAGCATTTT. Translated, it gives CASSPGLKRGNQPQHF.

This sequence joins TRBV7-2 and TRBJ2-3, with 9 bases that match TRBD2. With 5 bases clipped from V and 2 bases from J, the junction kept 5 bases outside the gene matches. Germline V lookup: CDR1 SGHTA, CDR2 FQGNSA. The CDR3 is 15 residues long. This CDR3 is CASSPRLADTDTQYF. DNA of the CDR3: TGTGCCAGCAGCCCCCGACTAGCGGACACAGATACGCAGTATTTT.

The V call is TRBV6-1, the J call TRBJ1-1, with D unclear. Germline CDR1 MNHNS, CDR2 SASEGT. V lost 1 base and J lost 5, with 14 bases in between. The CDR3 extends over 15 amino acids. The CDR3 region has the DNA TGTGCCAGCAGTGAAGGAGGAGGGAGTAGTACTGAAGCTTTCTTT. It encodes CASSEGGGSSTEAFF.

The chain employs TRBV6-5 and TRBJ1-1; TRBD1 agrees at 7 bases. The germline V gene encodes CDR1 MNHEY and CDR2 SVGAGI. V lost 7 bases to trimming and J lost 0 bases; unmatched junction nucleotides: 8. This CDR3 is built from 15 residues. CDR3 protein: CASNSPGTVNTEAFF. The CDR3 region has the DNA TGTGCCAGCAACTCCCCCGGGACAGTGAACACTGAAGCTTTCTTT.

V is TRBV6-5 and J is TRBJ1-1; TRBD1 matches 10 bases. CDR3 size: 16 residues. CDR1 is MNHEY and CDR2 is SVGAGI in the germline V gene. With V trimmed by 0 bases and J by 11 bases, 12 bases remained unmatched. CDR3 in amino acids: CASSYSSRDRGLGAFF. The CDR3 DNA sequence: TGTGCCAGCAGTTACTCGAGTCGGGACAGGGGTCTGGGGGCTTTCTTT.

The chain employs TRBV19 and TRBJ2-7; TRBD1 matches at 8 bases. The ends lost 0 bases at V and 9 bases at J; junction bases unmatched: 10. Germline lookup yields CDR1 LNHDA and CDR2 SQIVND (reference sequence). This CDR3 is 15 amino acids long. The CDR3 here is CASSIDHGTGFGQYF. In DNA, the CDR3 is TGTGCCAGTAGTATAGATCACGGGACAGGCTTCGGGCAGTACTTC.

The gene calls are TRBV24-1 and TRBJ2-1; 11 bases match TRBD2. J lost 6 bases, V lost 3 bases, and 9 bases had no gene match. Germline CDR1 is KGHDR and CDR2 is SFDVKD. The CDR3 spans 17 residues. CDR3 region: CATSDPPRGTSGNEQFF. The CDR3 bases are TGTGCCACCAGTGATCCACCCCGAGGGACTAGCGGCAATGAGCAGTTCTTC.

This clone showed up many times. The genes are TRBV3-1 (or the pseudogene TRBV3-2) and TRBJ1-2; no definite D call. The CDR3 loop spans 13 amino acids. Germline V gene sequence: CDR1 LGHDT, CDR2 YNNKEL (reference sequence). V was trimmed by 1 base and J by 4 bases, leaving 7 bases between them. This chain's CDR3 is CASSQASLYGYTF. The DNA of the CDR3 is TGTGCCAGCAGCCAAGCGTCCCTCTATGGCTACACCTTC.

The genes are TRBV7-3 and TRBJ1-1; D is ambiguous. This CDR3 has 13 amino acids. V lost 0 bases and J 8 bases, leaving 10 bases between the germline ends. Germline assignment: CDR1 SGHTA and CDR2 FQGTGA. The DNA of the CDR3 is TGTGCCAGCAGCTTAACGGAGGGAGCGGAAGCTTTCTTT. Its translation is CASSLTEGAEAFF. Full variable domain (remainder filled in from reference TRBV7-3 and TRBJ1-1): GAGVSQTPSNKVTEKGKYVELRCDPISGHTALYWYRQSLGQGPEFLIYFQGTGAADDSGLPNDRFFAVRPEGSVSTLKIQRTERGDSAVYLCASSLTEGAEAFFGQGTRLTVV.

The DNA of the CDR3 is TGCGCCAGCAGGGCTAGCGGAACAGATACGCAGTATTTT. Translating gives CASRASGTDTQYF. The genes are TRBV4-3 and TRBJ2-3; 7 bases line up with TRBD2. The germline V gene has CDR1 LGHNA and CDR2 YSLEER. The CDR3 is 13 residues long. V lost 6 bases, J lost 3 bases, and 3 bases stayed unmatched.

CDR3 protein: CASSQVLAGGPTSYEQYF. The CDR3 region has the DNA TGTGCCAGCAGCCAAGTTCTAGCGGGAGGCCCTACCTCCTACGAGCAGTACTTC. The chain carries TRBV4-2 and TRBJ2-7; 11 positions match TRBD2. Per germline, CDR1 LGHNA and CDR2 YNFKEQ. The CDR3 extends over 18 amino acids. The V and J ends lost 1 base and 0 bases, in that order; junction bases with no gene match: 8.

This sequence joins TRBV5-1 and TRBJ1-3; weak D call: TRBD1 (5 bases). The CDR3 is 15 amino acids. Between the trimmed V and J ends, which lost 7 bases and 4 bases, there was a span of 18 bases. Germline lookup yields CDR1 SGHRS and CDR2 YFSETQ. The CDR3 nucleotides are TGCGCCAGCGGAGAACGGTCGGGGGGAGGAAACACCATATATTTT. Translating it yields CASGERSGGGNTIYF. The full variable domain, in which reference TRBV5-1 and TRBJ1-3 provide the parts outside the CDR3, is KAGVTQTPRYLIKTRGQQVTLSCSPISGHRSVSWYQQTPGQGLQFLFEYFSETQRNKGNFPGRFSGRQFSNSRSEMNVSTLELGDSALYLCASGERSGGGNTIYFGEGSWLTVV.

V is TRBV5-1 and J is TRBJ2-5; D possibly corresponds to TRBD2 (6 bases). Germline V lookup: CDR1 SGHRS, CDR2 YFSETQ. The CDR3 contains 16 residues. Trimming removed 1 base at V and 1 base at J, with 14 bases between. CDR3 DNA: TGCGCCAGCAGCTTGACGGGACTGCCTGCCCAAGAGACCCAGTACTTC. Its protein is CASSLTGLPAQETQYF.

The CDR3 DNA sequence: TGTGCCAGCAGCCCACGGACAGGGGCCGAGACAAGCAATCAGCCCCAGCATTTT. The encoded protein is CASSPRTGAETSNQPQHF. The chain employs TRBV11-2 and TRBJ1-5; TRBD1 aligns across 9 bases. The CDR3 is 18 amino acids. After removal of 5 bases from V and 1 base from J, the junction contained 12 bases not matched to a gene. The V gene's germline CDR1 is SGHAT and CDR2 FQNNGV.

This chain links TRBV5-6 with TRBJ2-5; TRBD2 agrees at 14 bases. The germline V gene has CDR1 SGHDT and CDR2 YYEEEE. The trim removed 3 bases at V and 4 bases at J, leaving 8 bases unmatched. The CDR3 spans 17 residues. The chain's CDR3 is CASSWIGTSGRSETQYF. CDR3 bases: TGTGCCAGCAGCTGGATAGGGACTAGCGGGAGATCAGAGACCCAGTACTTC.

This chain connects TRBV7-2 to TRBJ1-1; D ambiguous. Per the germline V gene, CDR1 is SGHTA and CDR2 is FQGNSA. With 1 base removed from V and 2 bases from J, the gap between germline ends came to 14 bases. The CDR3 length is 16 residues. CDR3 sequence: CASSLVVTSANTEAFF. The CDR3 DNA reads as TGTGCCAGCAGCTTAGTGGTGACATCAGCCAACACTGAAGCTTTCTTT.